These 6 T cell receptor beta chains were sequenced from one sample in a study of technical replicates of blood from a handful of donors. Clones were read by immunoSEQ multiplex PCR, and TCRdb kept only the in-frame ones, dropping some. The table lists 60,000 to 85,000 clones, 90% to 95% of them singletons. The material sequenced was T cells isolated from PBMCs. These receptors were collected from a human donor in good health.

The chain is built from TRBV5-5 and TRBJ2-7; D not certain. CDR1 is SGHKS and CDR2 is YYEKEE in the germline V gene (reference sequence). V was shortened by 1 base and J by 2 bases, with 10 bases between the two germline ends. The CDR3 runs to 14 residues. The CDR3 region has the DNA TGTGCCAGCAGCTTGCGGTCGGAGACCTACGAGCAGTACTTC. Its protein is CASSLRSETYEQYF.

This clone ranks as medium-sized. The genes are TRBV20-1 and TRBJ2-2, with D hard to call. Trimming stripped 6 bases from V and 2 bases from J, with 4 bases between. The length of the CDR3 is 11 residues. In germline, CDR1 is DFQATT, CDR2 SNEGSKA (reference sequence). CDR3 protein: CSATNTGELFF. The CDR3 DNA is TGCAGTGCCACTAACACCGGGGAGCTGTTTTTT.

The gene calls are TRBV10-3 and TRBJ1-5; TRBD1 agrees at 9 bases. The length of the CDR3 is 15 residues. CDR1 and CDR2 (germline): ENHRY, SYGVKD. Unmatched junction bases numbered 6, after V lost 4 bases and J lost 5 bases. CDR3 DNA: TGTGCCATCAGTGTGGCCGGGACAGGGCATCAGCCCCAGCATTTT. Encoded protein: CAISVAGTGHQPQHF.

In its sample, this clone was seen once. The chain recombines TRBV28 with TRBJ2-2; 10 bases map to TRBD2. CDR3 size: 16 residues. The trim removed 2 bases at V and 5 bases at J, leaving 5 bases unmatched. Germline lookup yields CDR1 MDHEN and CDR2 SYDVKM. This chain's CDR3 is CASSLALLAGTGELFF. CDR3 coding DNA: TGTGCCAGCAGTTTAGCCCTACTAGCGGGGACCGGGGAGCTGTTTTTT.

The chain is built from TRBV27 and TRBJ2-7, with TRBD1 matching 9 bases. This CDR3 comprises 13 residues. Germline V lookup: CDR1 MNHEY, CDR2 SMNVEV (reference sequence). V shed 8 bases, J shed 2 bases, and the junction held 4 bases outside the gene matches. In nucleotides, the CDR3 is TGTGCCAGCGGGGACAGGGTGGCCTACGAGCAGTACTTC. This encodes CASGDRVAYEQYF.

The CDR3 spells CASSLTDRGEAFF. The CDR3, as DNA: TGTGCCAGCAGCTTAACGGACAGGGGGGAAGCTTTCTTT. The chain uses TRBV7-3 and TRBJ1-1; TRBD1 matches at 10 bases. The V gene's germline CDR1 is SGHTA and CDR2 FQGTGA. V shed 0 bases, J shed 8 bases, and the junction held 0 bases outside the gene matches. CDR3 length equals 13 residues.